This TCR beta chain was sequenced during a study of identical twins. V was cut by 7 bases and J by 1 base, with 6 bases left in between. The CDR3 totals 12 residues. CDR1 and CDR2 (germline): KGHDR, SFDVKD. All donors were healthy Caucasians. TCRdb reanalysed the 5' RACE reads using MiXCR and keeps one entry per CDR3 protein. The sample has 510,000 or so distinct CDR3 sequences; roughly 15% are singletons. This clonotype appeared a few times. These data also featured in a second study, about yellow fever vaccine responses in identical twins.

The J gene is TRBJ1-1, the V gene TRBV24-1; the D is unclear. This receptor was identified in a woman under 30 in good health. Sequences were obtained from CD4+ T cells sorted from blood. In DNA, the CDR3 is TGTGCCACCAGCCGCGGGAACACTGAAGCTTTCTTT. Its protein product is CATSRGNTEAFF.